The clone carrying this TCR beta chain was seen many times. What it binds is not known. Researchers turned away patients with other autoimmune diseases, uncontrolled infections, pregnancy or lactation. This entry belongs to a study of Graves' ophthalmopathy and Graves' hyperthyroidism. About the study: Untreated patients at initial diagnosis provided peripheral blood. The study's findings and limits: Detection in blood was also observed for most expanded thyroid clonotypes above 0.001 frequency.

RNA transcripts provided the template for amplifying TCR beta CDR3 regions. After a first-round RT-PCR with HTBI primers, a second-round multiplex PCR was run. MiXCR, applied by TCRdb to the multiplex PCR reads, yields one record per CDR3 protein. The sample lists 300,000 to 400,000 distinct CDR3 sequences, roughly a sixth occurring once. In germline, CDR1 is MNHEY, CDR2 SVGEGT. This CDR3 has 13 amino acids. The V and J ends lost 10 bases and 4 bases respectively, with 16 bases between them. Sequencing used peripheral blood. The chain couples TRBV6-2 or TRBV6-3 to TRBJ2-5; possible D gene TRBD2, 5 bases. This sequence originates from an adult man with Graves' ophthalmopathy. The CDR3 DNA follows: TGTGCCACCGGGAATCGAGGGATAGAGACCCAGTACTTC. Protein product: CATGNRGIETQYF.